These 7 T cell receptor beta chains were all obtained from the same sample, sequenced in a study of human T cells and chemical hapten exposure. Time point of the sample: pre-sensitization, week 0. The treatment here: therapeutic diphenylcyclopropenone sensitization with weekly scalp DPC. From the RACE reads, TCRdb called clonotypes with MiXCR, one entry per CDR3 protein. The sample consists of around 330,000 distinct CDR3 sequences, over 5% of them appearing once. This material consisted of whole blood, taken in connection with sensitization to the hapten diphenylcyclopropenone (DPC). These receptors were obtained from a woman between 18 and 30 years old with alopecia areata. Some clones in this sample may be carry-over from other donors' samples.

This clonotype was detected only a few times. The genes are TRBV7-2 and TRBJ2-3; D could derive from TRBD1 or TRBD2 (6 bases each). CDR1 is SGHTA, CDR2 FQGNSA, per germline. Trimming pared 4 bases from V and 3 bases from J, leaving 17 bases between. The CDR3 is made up of 16 amino acids. CDR3 region: CASSSHGGPLTDTQYF. For the CDR3, the DNA is TGTGCCAGCAGCTCTCACGGGGGCCCCCTGACAGATACGCAGTATTTT.

The sample holds many counts of this clonotype. The chain has TRBV21-1 and TRBJ1-5; the tabulated D call, TRBD1, remains unverified against the DNA. TRBV21-1 is noted as a pseudogene. The CDR3 has 17 amino acids. Here the CDR3 reads CASSKAEDRRRNQPQHF. CDR3 nucleotide sequence: TGTGCCAGCAGCAAAGCTGAGGACAGGAGGCGCAATCAGCCCCAGCATTTT.

This clonotype was found many times. The gene calls are TRBV20-1 and TRBJ2-7, with 8 bases lining up with TRBD2. The V and J ends lost 6 bases and 5 bases, in that order; junction bases with no gene match: 6. The CDR3 is 12 residues long. Germline V gene data show CDR1 as DFQATT and CDR2 as SNEGSKA (reference sequence). The CDR3 loop reads CSATTGGHEQYF. CDR3 in DNA: TGCAGTGCCACTACGGGGGGGCACGAGCAGTACTTC.

In its sample, this clonotype was seen a few times. The CDR3 DNA sequence: TGTGCCAGTTCGTTGGGTGAAGGGGGCCTTACGCAGTATTTT. Translating gives CASSLGEGGLTQYF. This chain joins TRBV12-3 or TRBV12-4 and TRBJ2-3; 7 nucleotides agree with TRBD1. The CDR3 runs 14 residues. Losses at the gene ends were 9 bases for V and 8 bases for J; bases not matched to a gene: 14.

This clonotype was counted between two and nine times. The chain couples TRBV7-9 to TRBJ1-1, with unresolved D. Germline V gene sequence: CDR1 SEHNR, CDR2 FQNEAQ (reference sequence). This CDR3 contains 12 residues. V was pared by 1 base and J by 8 bases, with 8 bases between. The CDR3 nucleotides read TGTGCCAGCAGCTTAGACCCGGACGAAGCTTTCTTT. Its translation: CASSLDPDEAFF.

This clonotype was counted a few times. This sequence joins TRBV11-2 and TRBJ2-7; the D call may be TRBD1 or TRBD2 (5 bases each). The germline CDR1 and CDR2 sequences are SGHAT and FQNNGV. This CDR3 spans 16 amino acids. The V end was cut by 4 bases, the J end by 0 bases, with 16 bases between. CDR3 sequence (DNA): TGTGCCAGCAGCTCCCCGGGACGTACTAGCTCCTACGAGCAGTACTTC. Translated: CASSSPGRTSSYEQYF.

This clonotype was counted at least ten times. J is TRBJ1-1 and V is TRBV4-3; 11 bases agree with TRBD1. CDR1 and CDR2 (germline): LGHNA, YSLEER. The ends lost 4 bases at V and 3 bases at J; junction bases unmatched: 4. The CDR3 consists of 15 residues. The CDR3 protein is CASSRTGGRDTEAFF. DNA of the CDR3: TGCGCCAGCAGCCGGACAGGGGGCCGGGACACTGAAGCTTTCTTT.